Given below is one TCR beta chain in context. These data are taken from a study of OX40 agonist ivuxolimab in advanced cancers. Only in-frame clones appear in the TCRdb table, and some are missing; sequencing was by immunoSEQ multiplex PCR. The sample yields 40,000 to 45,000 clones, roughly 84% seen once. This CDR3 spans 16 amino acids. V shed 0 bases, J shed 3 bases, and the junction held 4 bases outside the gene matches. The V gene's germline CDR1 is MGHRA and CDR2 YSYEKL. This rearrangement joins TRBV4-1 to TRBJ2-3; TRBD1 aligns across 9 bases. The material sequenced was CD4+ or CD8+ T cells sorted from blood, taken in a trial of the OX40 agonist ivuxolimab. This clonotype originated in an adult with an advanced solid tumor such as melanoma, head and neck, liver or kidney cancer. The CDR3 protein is CASSQDLGTGTDTQYF. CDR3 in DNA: TGCGCCAGCAGCCAAGATTTGGGGACAGGGACAGATACGCAGTATTTT.